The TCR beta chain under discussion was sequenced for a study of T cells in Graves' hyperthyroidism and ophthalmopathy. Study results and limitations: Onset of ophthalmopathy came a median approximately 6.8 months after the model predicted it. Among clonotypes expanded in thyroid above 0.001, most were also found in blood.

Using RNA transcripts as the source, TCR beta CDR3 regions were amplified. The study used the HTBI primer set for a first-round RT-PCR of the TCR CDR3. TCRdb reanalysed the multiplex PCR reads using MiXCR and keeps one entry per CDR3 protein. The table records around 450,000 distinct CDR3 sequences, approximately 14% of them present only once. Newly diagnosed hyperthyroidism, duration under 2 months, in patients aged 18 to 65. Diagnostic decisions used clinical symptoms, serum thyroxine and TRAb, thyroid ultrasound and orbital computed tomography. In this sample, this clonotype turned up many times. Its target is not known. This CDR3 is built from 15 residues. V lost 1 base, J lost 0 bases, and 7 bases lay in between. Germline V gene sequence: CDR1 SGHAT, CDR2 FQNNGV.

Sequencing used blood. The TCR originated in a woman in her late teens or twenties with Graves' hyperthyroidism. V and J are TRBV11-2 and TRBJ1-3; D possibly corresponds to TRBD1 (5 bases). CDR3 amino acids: CASSLGGLSGNTIYF. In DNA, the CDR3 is TGTGCCAGCAGCTTAGGGGGCCTCTCTGGAAACACCATATATTTT. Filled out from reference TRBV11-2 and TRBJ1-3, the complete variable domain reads EAGVAQSPRYKIIEKRQSVAFWCNPISGHATLYWYQQILGQGPKLLIQFQNNGVVDDSQLPKDRFSAERLKGVDSTLKIQPAKLEDSAVYLCASSLGGLSGNTIYFGEGSWLTVV.